This TCR beta chain comes out of a study of identifying expanded T cells in peripheral blood. Some clones are missing from TCRdb's copy, which holds only in-frame ones; the method was immunoSEQ multiplex PCR. The data hold 110,000 or so clones, with roughly 90% observed a single time. The CDR3 spans 16 residues. Trimming cost V 5 bases and J 2 bases; bases outside gene matches: 11. Germline lookup yields CDR1 SGHVS and CDR2 FQNEAQ. Study results and limitations: Clone count variance between roughly 2-week samples rose with total template count. About 1.2 clones differed between technical replicates, versus approximately 16 and 20 over time.

With regard to this clone: Its antigen is still unknown.

Collection occurred without any documented infections or immune events in donors. The sequenced material came from blood. The chain joins TRBV7-8 to TRBJ2-7, with 8 bases aligning to TRBD2. This receptor was identified in a person aged 18 to 70 in good health. The CDR3 reads CASSRPPQRETYEQYF. DNA of the CDR3: TGTGCCAGCAGCCGCCCCCCCCAGCGGGAGACCTACGAGCAGTACTTC. Using reference TRBV7-8 and TRBJ2-7 for the parts outside the CDR3, the full variable domain is GAGVSQSPRYKVAKRGQDVALRCDPISGHVSLFWYQQALGQGPEFLTYFQNEAQLDKSGLPSDRFFAERPEGSVSTLKIQRTQQEDSAVYLCASSRPPQRETYEQYFGPGTRLTVT.